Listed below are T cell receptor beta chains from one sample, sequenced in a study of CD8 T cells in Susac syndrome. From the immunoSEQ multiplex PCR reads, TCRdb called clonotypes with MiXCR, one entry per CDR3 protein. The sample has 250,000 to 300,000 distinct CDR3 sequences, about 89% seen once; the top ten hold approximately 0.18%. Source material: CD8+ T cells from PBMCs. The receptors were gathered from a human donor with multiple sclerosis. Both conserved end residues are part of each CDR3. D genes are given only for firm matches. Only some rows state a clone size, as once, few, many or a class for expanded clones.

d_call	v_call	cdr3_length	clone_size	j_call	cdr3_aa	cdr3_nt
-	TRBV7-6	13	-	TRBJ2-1	CASSAGLDNEQFF	TGTGCCAGCAGCGCGGGGCTCGACAATGAGCAGTTCTTC
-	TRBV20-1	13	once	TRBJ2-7	CSARDNTAYEQYF	TGCAGTGCTAGAGATAACACGGCCTACGAGCAGTACTTC
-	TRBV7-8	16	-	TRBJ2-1	CASTPGSRGPYNEQFF	TGTGCCAGCACACCAGGATCCAGGGGACCCTACAATGAGCAGTTCTTC
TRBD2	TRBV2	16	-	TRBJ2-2	CASSDPSGGDTGELFF	TGTGCCAGCAGTGATCCTAGCGGGGGTGACACCGGGGAGCTGTTTTTT
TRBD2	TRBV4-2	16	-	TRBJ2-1	CASSQTGLAGGDEQFF	TGTGCCAGCAGCCAGACCGGACTAGCGGGAGGAGATGAGCAGTTCTTC
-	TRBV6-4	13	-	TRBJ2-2	CASSAGVSGELFF	TGTGCCAGCAGTGCAGGGGTCTCCGGGGAGCTGTTTTTT
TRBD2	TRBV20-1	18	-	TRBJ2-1	CSARDLKAPGLVFDEQFF	TGCAGTGCTAGAGATCTGAAAGCCCCGGGACTAGTATTCGATGAGCAGTTCTTC
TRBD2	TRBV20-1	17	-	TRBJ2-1	CSARGSIGLARVNEQFF	TGCAGTGCTAGGGGCTCGATTGGACTAGCGAGAGTTAATGAGCAGTTCTTC
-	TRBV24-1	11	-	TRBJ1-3	CATGSGNTIYF	TGTGCCACCGGCTCTGGAAACACCATATATTTT
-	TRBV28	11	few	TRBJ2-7	CASRQGYEQYF	TGTGCCAGCAGACAGGGCTACGAGCAGTACTTC
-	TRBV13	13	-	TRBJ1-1	CASGGMLNTEAFF	TGTGCCAGCGGCGGGATGTTGAACACTGAAGCTTTCTTT
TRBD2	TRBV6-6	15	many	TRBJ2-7	CASSSSGSGSYEQYF	TGTGCCAGCAGTTCTAGCGGGAGTGGGTCCTACGAGCAGTACTTC
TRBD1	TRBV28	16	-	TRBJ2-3	CASSSPPGQGADTQYF	TGTGCCAGCAGTTCTCCTCCGGGACAGGGGGCAGATACGCAGTATTTT
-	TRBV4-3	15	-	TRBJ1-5	CASSQGQGRNQPQHF	TGCGCCAGCAGCCAAGGCCAGGGGAGGAATCAGCCCCAGCATTTT
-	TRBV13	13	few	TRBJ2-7	CASSLRHSYEQYF	TGTGCCAGCAGCTTAAGGCATTCGTACGAGCAGTACTTC
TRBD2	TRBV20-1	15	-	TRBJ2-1	CSASMRLAGNNEQFF	TGCAGTGCTAGTATGCGACTAGCGGGTAACAATGAGCAGTTCTTC
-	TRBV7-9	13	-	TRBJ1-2	CAVRDTFNYGYTF	TGTGCCGTAAGGGACACCTTTAACTATGGCTACACCTTC
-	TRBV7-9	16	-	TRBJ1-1	CASILPQTVMNTEAFF	TGTGCCAGCATTCTACCCCAGACAGTTATGAACACTGAAGCTTTCTTT
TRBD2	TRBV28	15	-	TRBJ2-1	CASRSGRASYNEQFF	TGTGCCAGCAGGAGCGGGAGGGCGTCCTACAATGAGCAGTTCTTC
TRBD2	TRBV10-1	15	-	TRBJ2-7	CASSEPTSGSDEQYF	TGCGCCAGCAGTGAACCGACTAGCGGGAGCGACGAGCAGTACTTC
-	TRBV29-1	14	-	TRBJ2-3	CSVEPLLWTDTQYF	TGCAGCGTTGAACCTTTGCTGTGGACAGATACGCAGTATTTT
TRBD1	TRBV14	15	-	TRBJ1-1	CASSAQGALNTEAFF	TGTGCCAGCAGCGCCCAGGGGGCCTTGAACACTGAAGCTTTCTTT
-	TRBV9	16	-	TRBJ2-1	CASSVEVTRVINEQFF	TGTGCCAGCAGCGTAGAGGTGACAAGGGTCATCAATGAGCAGTTCTTC
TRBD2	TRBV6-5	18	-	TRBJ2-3	CASSSPLANSGSPHTQYF	TGTGCCAGCAGTTCTCCACTCGCTAATAGCGGGAGCCCTCATACGCAGTATTTT
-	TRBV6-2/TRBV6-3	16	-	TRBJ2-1	CASSRRLWEPYNEQFF	TGTGCCAGCAGTCGTCGACTATGGGAACCCTACAATGAGCAGTTCTTC
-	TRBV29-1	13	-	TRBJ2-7	CSVEDSDGYEQYF	TGCAGCGTTGAAGACTCCGACGGGTACGAGCAGTACTTC
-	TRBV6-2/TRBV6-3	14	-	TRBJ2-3	CARRRAGYLDTQYF	TGTGCCAGACGAAGGGCAGGGTATTTGGATACGCAGTATTTT
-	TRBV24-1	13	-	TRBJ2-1	CATAVEPYNEQFF	TGTGCCACCGCAGTGGAACCCTACAATGAGCAGTTCTTC
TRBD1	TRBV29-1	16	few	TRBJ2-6	CSVARLQGTGANVLTF	TGCAGCGTTGCCCGATTACAGGGGACTGGGGCCAACGTCCTGACTTTC
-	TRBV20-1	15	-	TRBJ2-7	CSARDPRTDSREQYF	TGCAGTGCTAGAGATCCTCGGACGGATTCTCGGGAGCAGTACTTC
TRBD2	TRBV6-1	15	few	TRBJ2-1	CASSSGLAGIGEQFF	TGTGCCAGCAGTTCGGGACTAGCGGGGATCGGCGAGCAGTTCTTC
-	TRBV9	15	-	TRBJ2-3	CASSVLGGETDTQYF	TGTGCCAGCAGCGTATTAGGAGGCGAAACAGATACGCAGTATTTT
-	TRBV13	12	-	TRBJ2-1	CASSLGTDEQFF	TGTGCCAGCAGCCTAGGTACCGACGAGCAGTTCTTC
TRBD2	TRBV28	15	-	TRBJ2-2	CASRGAGLETGELFF	TGTGCCAGCAGAGGAGCGGGATTGGAAACCGGGGAGCTGTTTTTT
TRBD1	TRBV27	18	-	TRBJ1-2	CASSTETRSGTDRAGYTF	TGTGCCAGCAGTACAGAAACCCGTTCCGGGACAGATCGAGCTGGCTACACCTTC
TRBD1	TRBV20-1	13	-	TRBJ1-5	CSARDRGGQPQHF	TGCAGTGCAAGGGACAGGGGGGGACAGCCCCAGCATTTT
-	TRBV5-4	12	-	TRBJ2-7	CASSLGTFEQYF	TGTGCCAGCAGCTTGGGGACGTTCGAGCAGTACTTC
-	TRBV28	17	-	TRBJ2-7	CASSFGQGQIARYEQYF	TGTGCCAGCAGTTTTGGTCAGGGACAAATTGCACGCTACGAGCAGTACTTC
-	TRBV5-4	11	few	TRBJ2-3	CASSLLDTQYF	TGTGCCAGCAGCTTGTTAGATACGCAGTATTTT